Listed below are T cell receptor beta chains from one sample, sequenced in a study of T cells after yellow fever vaccination. One entry per CDR3 protein results from TCRdb running MiXCR on the 5' RACE reads. This sample has approximately 550,000 distinct CDR3 sequences, with roughly a fifth found just once. The source was PBMCs, collected 15 days after the yellow fever booster vaccination. These receptor sequences come from a man aged 25 to 40 who received the YFV17D yellow fever vaccine. Each CDR3 is given with its conserved first and last residue. Each record gives: CDR3 DNA, CDR3 protein, V gene, clone size, D gene, J gene. D genes are given only for firm matches. Rows may omit the clone size; those that give it use once, few, many or a size class.

cdr3_nt: TGCGCCAGCAGCCAAGAACGTTGGGAGACCCAGTACTTC; cdr3_aa: CASSQERWETQYF; v_call: TRBV4-3; clone_size: once; d_call: -; j_call: TRBJ2-5
cdr3_nt: TGTGCCAGCAGCTTTGGACTAGCGGGAACCGGGGAGCTGTTTTTT; cdr3_aa: CASSFGLAGTGELFF; v_call: TRBV7-2; clone_size: -; d_call: TRBD2; j_call: TRBJ2-2
cdr3_nt: TGTGCCAGCAGCTTAAAGGGACATACCGGGGAGCTGTTTTTT; cdr3_aa: CASSLKGHTGELFF; v_call: TRBV7-6; clone_size: -; d_call: -; j_call: TRBJ2-2
cdr3_nt: TGTGCCAGCAGCCCGACTAAGAGACAGGCTAATCACCAAGAGACCCAGTACTTC; cdr3_aa: CASSPTKRQANHQETQYF; v_call: TRBV4-2; clone_size: -; d_call: -; j_call: TRBJ2-5
cdr3_nt: TGTGCCAGCAGCGCCGGACAGGGGGGAAATTCACCCCTCCACTTT; cdr3_aa: CASSAGQGGNSPLHF; v_call: TRBV9; clone_size: many; d_call: TRBD1; j_call: TRBJ1-6
cdr3_nt: TGTGCCAGCAGCCGCGGGACAGGAGGTGAGCAGTTCTTC; cdr3_aa: CASSRGTGGEQFF; v_call: TRBV3-1; clone_size: few; d_call: TRBD1; j_call: TRBJ2-1
cdr3_nt: TGTGCCAGCATCCAGGGCGGACAGGTCACAGATACGCAGTATTTT; cdr3_aa: CASIQGGQVTDTQYF; v_call: TRBV6-1; clone_size: -; d_call: TRBD1; j_call: TRBJ2-3
cdr3_nt: TGTGCCAGCAGTTACTCGGATACTCTTGGGGAGACCCAGTACTTC; cdr3_aa: CASSYSDTLGETQYF; v_call: TRBV6-5; clone_size: -; d_call: -; j_call: TRBJ2-5
cdr3_nt: TGTGCCAGCAGTTTAGGGGTAAAGTCCTACGAGCAGTACTTC; cdr3_aa: CASSLGVKSYEQYF; v_call: TRBV12-3/TRBV12-4; clone_size: -; d_call: -; j_call: TRBJ2-7
cdr3_nt: TGCGCCAGCAGCTTGGGAGGACAGGGCTTCTACGAGCAGTACTTC; cdr3_aa: CASSLGGQGFYEQYF; v_call: TRBV5-1; clone_size: -; d_call: TRBD1; j_call: TRBJ2-7
cdr3_nt: TGTGCCAGCAGCGGAAGCCACTATCACACTGAAGCTTTCTTT; cdr3_aa: CASSGSHYHTEAFF; v_call: TRBV7-8; clone_size: few; d_call: -; j_call: TRBJ1-1
cdr3_nt: TGCAGTGCTAGAGAGGGCGGGGCCCCCTACGAGCAGTACTTC; cdr3_aa: CSAREGGAPYEQYF; v_call: TRBV20-1; clone_size: few; d_call: -; j_call: TRBJ2-7
cdr3_nt: TGCAGCGCTACGACAGGGACAGTGGACTCACCCCTCCACTTT; cdr3_aa: CSATTGTVDSPLHF; v_call: TRBV29-1; clone_size: -; d_call: TRBD1; j_call: TRBJ1-6
cdr3_nt: TGTGCGAGTAGCGGGAGTTGGCACGAGCAGTACTTC; cdr3_aa: CASSGSWHEQYF; v_call: TRBV28; clone_size: -; d_call: TRBD2; j_call: TRBJ2-7
cdr3_nt: TGTGCCACCAGTGGACCTGATGAAAAACTGTTTTTT; cdr3_aa: CATSGPDEKLFF; v_call: TRBV24-1; clone_size: -; d_call: -; j_call: TRBJ1-4
cdr3_nt: TGCAGCGTTGGAGGTCGACTAGCACGAGATACGCAGTATTTT; cdr3_aa: CSVGGRLARDTQYF; v_call: TRBV29-1; clone_size: -; d_call: TRBD2; j_call: TRBJ2-3
cdr3_nt: TGTGCCACCAGTGATTCCCAGGGTCCTACCAAAAACATTCAGTACTTC; cdr3_aa: CATSDSQGPTKNIQYF; v_call: TRBV24-1; clone_size: few; d_call: -; j_call: TRBJ2-4
cdr3_nt: TGCGCCAGCAGAAGTAATAGCGGCCCCTACGAGCAGTACTTC; cdr3_aa: CASRSNSGPYEQYF; v_call: TRBV5-1; clone_size: -; d_call: -; j_call: TRBJ2-7
cdr3_nt: TGTGCCAGCAGTTCAGGGGACCGGACCTTCTACGAGCAGTACTTC; cdr3_aa: CASSSGDRTFYEQYF; v_call: TRBV28; clone_size: -; d_call: -; j_call: TRBJ2-7
cdr3_nt: TGTGCCAGCAGTTCGGCTGGGGCCAACGTCCTGACTTTC; cdr3_aa: CASSSAGANVLTF; v_call: TRBV27; clone_size: -; d_call: -; j_call: TRBJ2-6
cdr3_nt: TGTGCCAGTAGTATGGTGAGTGATTCGGTGCCCCAGCATTTT; cdr3_aa: CASSMVSDSVPQHF; v_call: TRBV19; clone_size: -; d_call: -; j_call: TRBJ1-5
cdr3_nt: TGCAGTGCTTGGACCACAGATACGCAGTATTTT; cdr3_aa: CSAWTTDTQYF; v_call: TRBV20-1; clone_size: few; d_call: -; j_call: TRBJ2-3
cdr3_nt: TGTGCTAGTAGACTAGCGGAACTCACAGATACGCAGTATTTT; cdr3_aa: CASRLAELTDTQYF; v_call: TRBV12-5; clone_size: -; d_call: TRBD2; j_call: TRBJ2-3
cdr3_nt: TGTGCCAGCAGTTTATCCTATATGATTGTAGGGGCCATTAGCTCCTACAATGAGCAGTTCTTC; cdr3_aa: CASSLSYMIVGAISSYNEQFF; v_call: TRBV27; clone_size: -; d_call: -; j_call: TRBJ2-1
cdr3_nt: TGTGCCAGCAGCTTAGCGACGGGAGTGGAAGATACGCAGTATTTT; cdr3_aa: CASSLATGVEDTQYF; v_call: TRBV7-2; clone_size: -; d_call: -; j_call: TRBJ2-3
cdr3_nt: TGTGCCAGCAGAATGGGCTTTGGTAAGGGCTACGAGCAGTACTTC; cdr3_aa: CASRMGFGKGYEQYF; v_call: TRBV27; clone_size: -; d_call: -; j_call: TRBJ2-7
cdr3_nt: TGTGCTAGCAGCTCCGGGTGGGCGATAGGACAAGAGACCCAGTACTTC; cdr3_aa: CASSSGWAIGQETQYF; v_call: TRBV7-7; clone_size: -; d_call: -; j_call: TRBJ2-5
cdr3_nt: TGTGCCAGCAGTTACACTGGGACTAGCGCATACAATGAGCAGTTCTTC; cdr3_aa: CASSYTGTSAYNEQFF; v_call: TRBV6-5; clone_size: few; d_call: TRBD2; j_call: TRBJ2-1
cdr3_nt: TGTGCCAGCAGTTACGGGACAGGGGCCGGTGTCTATGGCTACACCTTC; cdr3_aa: CASSYGTGAGVYGYTF; v_call: TRBV6-2/TRBV6-3; clone_size: few; d_call: TRBD1; j_call: TRBJ1-2
cdr3_nt: TGTGCCTGGAGTCGTCCTGGGGGCTCGGGAGGAAACACCATATATTTT; cdr3_aa: CAWSRPGGSGGNTIYF; v_call: TRBV30; clone_size: few; d_call: -; j_call: TRBJ1-3
cdr3_nt: TGTGCCAGCAGCGCAGGGACAAAGTACCAAGAGACCCAGTACTTC; cdr3_aa: CASSAGTKYQETQYF; v_call: TRBV5-4; clone_size: few; d_call: -; j_call: TRBJ2-5
cdr3_nt: TGCAGTGCTATCGGGACAGCTGAGTGGGAGACCCAGTACTTC; cdr3_aa: CSAIGTAEWETQYF; v_call: TRBV20-1; clone_size: -; d_call: TRBD1; j_call: TRBJ2-5
cdr3_nt: TGTGCCACCACTACCGGGACAGCCAAGAACATTCAGTACTTC; cdr3_aa: CATTTGTAKNIQYF; v_call: TRBV12-3/TRBV12-4; clone_size: few; d_call: TRBD1; j_call: TRBJ2-4
cdr3_nt: TGTGCCAGCAGCTTAGTTCCGTCACCGAACACTGAAGCTTTCTTT; cdr3_aa: CASSLVPSPNTEAFF; v_call: TRBV7-2; clone_size: few; d_call: -; j_call: TRBJ1-1
cdr3_nt: TGTGCCAGCACTAGGGCTAGCGGGAGCAATGAGCAGTTCTTC; cdr3_aa: CASTRASGSNEQFF; v_call: TRBV6-2/TRBV6-3; clone_size: -; d_call: TRBD2; j_call: TRBJ2-1
cdr3_nt: TGTGCCAGCCTGACCTCTTTGGGTGGAACGCAGTATTTT; cdr3_aa: CASLTSLGGTQYF; v_call: TRBV12-3/TRBV12-4; clone_size: -; d_call: -; j_call: TRBJ2-3
cdr3_nt: TGTGTCGCTGGCAGCCCTAACTCCTACGAGCAGTACTTC; cdr3_aa: CVAGSPNSYEQYF; v_call: TRBV7-6; clone_size: -; d_call: -; j_call: TRBJ2-7
cdr3_nt: TGTGCCAGCAGTGTTGGCAATCAGCCCCAGCATTTT; cdr3_aa: CASSVGNQPQHF; v_call: TRBV25-1; clone_size: few; d_call: -; j_call: TRBJ1-5
cdr3_nt: TGTGCCGGAAAGAGCGGGAGCTCCTACAATGAGCAGTTCTTC; cdr3_aa: CAGKSGSSYNEQFF; v_call: TRBV28; clone_size: -; d_call: TRBD2; j_call: TRBJ2-1
cdr3_nt: TGCAGCGTTGTGTCCGCCGGGGATACGCAGTATTTT; cdr3_aa: CSVVSAGDTQYF; v_call: TRBV29-1; clone_size: -; d_call: -; j_call: TRBJ2-3
cdr3_nt: TGCAGCGTTTCCTCAGGGAGGTATGAGCAGTTCTTC; cdr3_aa: CSVSSGRYEQFF; v_call: TRBV29-1; clone_size: -; d_call: -; j_call: TRBJ2-1
cdr3_nt: TGCAGTGCTAGGCTAGCGGGCGTAATAGATACGCAGTATTTT; cdr3_aa: CSARLAGVIDTQYF; v_call: TRBV20-1; clone_size: -; d_call: TRBD2; j_call: TRBJ2-3
cdr3_nt: TGCGCCAGCAGCCAAGTGCTAGCACCGTACAATGAGCAGTTCTTC; cdr3_aa: CASSQVLAPYNEQFF; v_call: TRBV4-3; clone_size: -; d_call: -; j_call: TRBJ2-1
cdr3_nt: TGTGCCAGCAGCTCGGGACTAGCGGGAGGAAAGACCCAGTACTTC; cdr3_aa: CASSSGLAGGKTQYF; v_call: TRBV7-2; clone_size: -; d_call: TRBD2; j_call: TRBJ2-5
cdr3_nt: TGTGCCAGCAGCCCCGTCGGGGGACCCAGGCCTTACGAGCAGTACTTC; cdr3_aa: CASSPVGGPRPYEQYF; v_call: TRBV16; clone_size: few; d_call: -; j_call: TRBJ2-7
cdr3_nt: TGTGCCAGCAGTGCTGAGCCGGGGAATCAGCCCCAGCATTTT; cdr3_aa: CASSAEPGNQPQHF; v_call: TRBV2; clone_size: -; d_call: -; j_call: TRBJ1-5
cdr3_nt: TGTGCCAGCAGCTTGTTGGGGGCGTTGGCTAGCGGAGATCAAGAGACCCAGTACTTC; cdr3_aa: CASSLLGALASGDQETQYF; v_call: TRBV5-6; clone_size: few; d_call: -; j_call: TRBJ2-5
cdr3_nt: TGCAGTGCTAGACCTAGCGGGAGTACGCAGTATTTT; cdr3_aa: CSARPSGSTQYF; v_call: TRBV20-1; clone_size: few; d_call: TRBD2; j_call: TRBJ2-3
cdr3_nt: TGTGCCAGCAGCTTCGTCGGGTACTCCTACAATGAGCAGTTCTTC; cdr3_aa: CASSFVGYSYNEQFF; v_call: TRBV11-2; clone_size: -; d_call: -; j_call: TRBJ2-1
cdr3_nt: TGCAGTGCTAGGGGTTTCGCGGGCTACGAGCAGTACTTC; cdr3_aa: CSARGFAGYEQYF; v_call: TRBV20-1; clone_size: -; d_call: -; j_call: TRBJ2-7
cdr3_nt: TGTGCCGCAAACCCGAGACTAGCAGAAGAGACCCAGTACTTC; cdr3_aa: CAANPRLAEETQYF; v_call: TRBV6-9; clone_size: -; d_call: TRBD2; j_call: TRBJ2-5
cdr3_nt: TGCAGTGCTAGAGTAGACTACGAGCAGTACTTC; cdr3_aa: CSARVDYEQYF; v_call: TRBV20-1; clone_size: few; d_call: -; j_call: TRBJ2-7
cdr3_nt: TGCAGCGTTGTCCGCACAGGCAACACCGGGGAGCTGTTTTTT; cdr3_aa: CSVVRTGNTGELFF; v_call: TRBV29-1; clone_size: -; d_call: -; j_call: TRBJ2-2
cdr3_nt: TGTGCCATCAGTGAGGGAGCGGGGGGACTGGCTGAGCAGTTCTTC; cdr3_aa: CAISEGAGGLAEQFF; v_call: TRBV10-3; clone_size: many; d_call: TRBD2; j_call: TRBJ2-1
cdr3_nt: TGCGCCAGCAGCTTGGCCGGGCGGGCTCAAGAGACCCAGTACTTC; cdr3_aa: CASSLAGRAQETQYF; v_call: TRBV5-1; clone_size: few; d_call: -; j_call: TRBJ2-5
cdr3_nt: TGCAGTGCGAGTGTTAGCGGGAGGAGTGAGACCCAGTACTTC; cdr3_aa: CSASVSGRSETQYF; v_call: TRBV20-1; clone_size: -; d_call: TRBD2; j_call: TRBJ2-5
cdr3_nt: TGTGCCAGCAGCGTAGAGGCGGGGTCCACAGATACGCAGTATTTT; cdr3_aa: CASSVEAGSTDTQYF; v_call: TRBV9; clone_size: few; d_call: -; j_call: TRBJ2-3